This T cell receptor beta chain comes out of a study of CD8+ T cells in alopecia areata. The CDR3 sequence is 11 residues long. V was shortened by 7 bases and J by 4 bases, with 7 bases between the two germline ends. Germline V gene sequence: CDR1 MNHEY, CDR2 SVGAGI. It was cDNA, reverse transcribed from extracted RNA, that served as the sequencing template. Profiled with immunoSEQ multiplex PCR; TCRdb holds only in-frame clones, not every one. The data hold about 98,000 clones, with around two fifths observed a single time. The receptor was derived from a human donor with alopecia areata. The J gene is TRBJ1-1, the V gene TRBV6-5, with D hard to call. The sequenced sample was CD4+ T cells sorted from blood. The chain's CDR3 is CASTKATEAFF. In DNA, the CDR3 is TGTGCCAGCACGAAGGCCACTGAAGCTTTCTTT.